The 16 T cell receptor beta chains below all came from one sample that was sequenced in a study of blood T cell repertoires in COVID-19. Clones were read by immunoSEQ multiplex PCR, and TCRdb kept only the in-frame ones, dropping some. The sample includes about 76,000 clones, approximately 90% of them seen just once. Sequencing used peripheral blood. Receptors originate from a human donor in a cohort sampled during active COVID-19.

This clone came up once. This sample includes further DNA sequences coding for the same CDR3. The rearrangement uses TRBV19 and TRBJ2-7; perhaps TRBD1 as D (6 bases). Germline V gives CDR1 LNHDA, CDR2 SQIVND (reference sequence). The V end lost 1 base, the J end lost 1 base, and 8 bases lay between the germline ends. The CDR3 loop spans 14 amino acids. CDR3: CASSIGQGSYEQYF. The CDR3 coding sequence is TGTGCCAGTAGTATAGGTCAGGGGTCCTACGAGCAGTACTTC.

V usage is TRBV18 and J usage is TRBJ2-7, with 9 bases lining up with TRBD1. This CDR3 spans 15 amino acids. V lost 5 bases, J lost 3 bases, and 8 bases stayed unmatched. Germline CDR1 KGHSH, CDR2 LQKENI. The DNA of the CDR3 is TGTGCCAGCTCAACGGGACAGGGAACCCTCTACGAGCAGTACTTC. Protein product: CASSTGQGTLYEQYF.

This CDR3 is CASSKPSGGAGDTQYF. The CDR3 nucleotides are TGTGCCAGCAGCAAACCTAGCGGGGGGGCGGGAGATACGCAGTATTTT. The V call is TRBV5-4, the J call TRBJ2-3; 12 bases are a match to TRBD2. CDR1 is SGHNT and CDR2 is YYREEE in the germline V gene (reference sequence). There are 16 residues in the CDR3. Trimming at V came to 4 bases and at J to 5 bases, leaving 8 bases not matched to a gene.

CDR3: CASRGDRVNQPQHF. CDR3 in DNA: TGTGCCAGTAGAGGGGACAGGGTGAACCAGCCCCAGCATTTT. The chain uses TRBV19 and TRBJ1-5; 9 bases are shared with TRBD1. J gave up 7 bases and V 6 bases, and 7 bases lay outside the gene matches. Germline-derived CDR1 and CDR2 are LNHDA and SQIVND (reference sequence). The CDR3 is 14 amino acids.

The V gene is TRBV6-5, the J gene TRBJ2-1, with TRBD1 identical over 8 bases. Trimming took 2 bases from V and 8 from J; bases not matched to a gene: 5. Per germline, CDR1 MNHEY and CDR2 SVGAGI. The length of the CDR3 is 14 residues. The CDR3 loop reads CASSYGQGVDEQFF. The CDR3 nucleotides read TGTGCCAGCAGTTACGGACAGGGTGTAGATGAGCAGTTCTTC.

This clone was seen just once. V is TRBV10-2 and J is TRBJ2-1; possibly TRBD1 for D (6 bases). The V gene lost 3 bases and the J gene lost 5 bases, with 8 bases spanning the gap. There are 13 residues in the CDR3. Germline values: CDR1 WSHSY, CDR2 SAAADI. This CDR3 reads CASSDPGDNEQFF. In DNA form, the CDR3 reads TGCGCCAGCAGTGACCCAGGGGACAATGAGCAGTTCTTC.

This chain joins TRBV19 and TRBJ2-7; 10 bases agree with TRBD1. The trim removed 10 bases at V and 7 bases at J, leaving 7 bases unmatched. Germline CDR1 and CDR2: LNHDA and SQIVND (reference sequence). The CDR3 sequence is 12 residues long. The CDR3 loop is CATRQGAEEQYF. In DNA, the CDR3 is TGTGCCACTAGACAGGGGGCGGAGGAGCAGTACTTC.

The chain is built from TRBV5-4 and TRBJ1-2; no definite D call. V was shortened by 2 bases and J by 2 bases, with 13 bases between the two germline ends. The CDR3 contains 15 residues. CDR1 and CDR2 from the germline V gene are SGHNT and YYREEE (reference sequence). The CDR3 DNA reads TGTGCCAGCAGCTTTGGACTCGAGAGCAACTATGGCTACACCTTC. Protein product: CASSFGLESNYGYTF.

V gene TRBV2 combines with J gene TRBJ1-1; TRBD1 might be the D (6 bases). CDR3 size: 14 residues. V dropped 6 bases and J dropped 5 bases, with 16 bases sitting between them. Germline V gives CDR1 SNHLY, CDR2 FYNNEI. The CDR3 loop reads CASRNRVSSTEAFF. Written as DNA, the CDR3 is TGTGCCAGCAGAAACAGGGTTTCTTCGACTGAAGCTTTCTTT.

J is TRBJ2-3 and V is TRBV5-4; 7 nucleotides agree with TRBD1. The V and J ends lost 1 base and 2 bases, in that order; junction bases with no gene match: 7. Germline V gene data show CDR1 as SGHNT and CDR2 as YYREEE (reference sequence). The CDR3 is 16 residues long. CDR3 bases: TGTGCCAGCAGCTTGAAGGGGACAGCAAACACAGATACGCAGTATTTT. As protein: CASSLKGTANTDTQYF. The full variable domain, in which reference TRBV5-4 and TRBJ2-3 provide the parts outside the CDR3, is ETGVTQSPTHLIKTRGQQVTLRCSSQSGHNTVSWYQQALGQGPQFIFQYYREEENGRGNFPPRFSGLQFPNYSSELNVNALELDDSALYLCASSLKGTANTDTQYFGPGTRLTVL.

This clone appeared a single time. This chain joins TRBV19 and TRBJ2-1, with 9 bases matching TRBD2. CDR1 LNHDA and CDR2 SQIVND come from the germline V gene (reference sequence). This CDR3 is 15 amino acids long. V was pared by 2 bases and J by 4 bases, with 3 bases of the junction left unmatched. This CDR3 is CASSIWLAGYNEQFF. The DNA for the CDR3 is TGTGCCAGTAGTATATGGCTAGCGGGGTACAATGAGCAGTTCTTC.

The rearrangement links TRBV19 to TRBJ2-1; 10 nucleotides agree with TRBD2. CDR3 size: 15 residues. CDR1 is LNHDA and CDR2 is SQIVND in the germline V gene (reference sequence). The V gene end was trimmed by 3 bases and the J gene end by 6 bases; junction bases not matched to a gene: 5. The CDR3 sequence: CASSISGGPGNEQFF. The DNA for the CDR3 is TGTGCCAGTAGTATTAGCGGGGGGCCAGGCAATGAGCAGTTCTTC.

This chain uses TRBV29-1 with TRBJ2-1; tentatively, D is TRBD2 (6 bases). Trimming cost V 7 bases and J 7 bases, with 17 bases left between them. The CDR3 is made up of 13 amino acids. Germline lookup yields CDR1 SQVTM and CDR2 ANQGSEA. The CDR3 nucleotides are TGCAGCGGTGCGGGACCCCTTTATAATGAGCAGTTCTTC. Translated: CSGAGPLYNEQFF.

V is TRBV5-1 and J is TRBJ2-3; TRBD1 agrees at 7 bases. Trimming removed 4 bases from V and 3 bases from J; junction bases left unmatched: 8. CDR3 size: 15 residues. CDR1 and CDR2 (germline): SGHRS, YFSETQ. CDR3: CASSRALRGTDTQYF. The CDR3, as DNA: TGCGCCAGCAGCCGGGCACTCAGGGGGACAGATACGCAGTATTTT.

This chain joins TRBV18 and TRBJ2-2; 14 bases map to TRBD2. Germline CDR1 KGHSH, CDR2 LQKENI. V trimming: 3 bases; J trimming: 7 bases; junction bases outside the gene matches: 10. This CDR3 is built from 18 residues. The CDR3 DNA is TGTGCCAGCTCACCCCGAGGACTAGCGGGGGGCCGGGTCGGGGAGCTGTTTTTT. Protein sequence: CASSPRGLAGGRVGELFF. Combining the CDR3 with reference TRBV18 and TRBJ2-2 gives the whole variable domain NAGVMQNPRHLVRRRGQEARLRCSPMKGHSHVYWYRQLPEEGLKFMVYLQKENIIDESGMPKERFSAEFPKEGPSILRIQQVVRGDSAAYFCASSPRGLAGGRVGELFFGEGSRLTVL.

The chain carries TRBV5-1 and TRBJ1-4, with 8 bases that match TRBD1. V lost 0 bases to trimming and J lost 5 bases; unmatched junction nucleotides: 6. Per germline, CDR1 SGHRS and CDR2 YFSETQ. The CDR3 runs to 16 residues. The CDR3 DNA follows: TGCGCCAGCAGCTTGGGGTCGACAGGGGTGAATGAAAAACTGTTTTTT. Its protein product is CASSLGSTGVNEKLFF. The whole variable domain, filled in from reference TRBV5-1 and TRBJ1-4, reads KAGVTQTPRYLIKTRGQQVTLSCSPISGHRSVSWYQQTPGQGLQFLFEYFSETQRNKGNFPGRFSGRQFSNSRSEMNVSTLELGDSALYLCASSLGSTGVNEKLFFGSGTQLSVL.